A selection of T cell receptor beta chains follows, all from one sample in a study of shared clonotypes between healthy human individuals. Clones were sequenced by immunoSEQ multiplex PCR, and TCRdb holds only the in-frame ones, with some missing. The repertoire holds a few million clones, with around 92% as singletons. The sequenced material came from naive CD4+ T cells from PBMCs. Receptor source: a man between 18 and 35 years old in good health. Some clones in this sample may be carry-over from other donors' samples. CDR3s include the opening cysteine and the closing phenylalanine or tryptophan. The order of the fields is CDR3 protein, CDR3 DNA, clone size, CDR3 length, J gene, V gene, D gene. The D gene is left open where the match is weak. The size entry is marked missing in some rows and otherwise reads once, few, many or a size class.

CDR3: CASSVGGAGSTEAFF; DNA: TGTGCCAGCAGCGTAGGAGGCGCGGGGAGCACTGAAGCTTTCTTT; size: .; length: 15; J: TRBJ1-1; V: TRBV9; D: .
CDR3: CASSPGGGLEQYF; DNA: TGCGCCAGCAGCCCGGGTGGGGGACTCGAGCAGTACTTC; size: .; length: 13; J: TRBJ2-7; V: TRBV5-1; D: .
CDR3: CASSRGRSQPQHF; DNA: TGTGCCAGCAGTCGTGGACGGTCTCAGCCCCAGCATTTT; size: .; length: 13; J: TRBJ1-5; V: TRBV6-5; D: .
CDR3: CASSLMGQGISDTQYF; DNA: TGTGCCAGCAGTTTAATGGGACAGGGCATATCAGATACGCAGTATTTT; size: .; length: 16; J: TRBJ2-3; V: TRBV27; D: TRBD1
CDR3: CASSPSWGTYEQYF; DNA: TGTGCCAGCAGCCCCAGTTGGGGGACCTACGAGCAGTACTTC; size: .; length: 14; J: TRBJ2-7; V: TRBV28; D: .
CDR3: CASSPPGTGRANEKLFF; DNA: TGTGCCAGCTCACCACCGGGGACAGGCCGTGCTAATGAAAAACTGTTTTTT; size: .; length: 17; J: TRBJ1-4; V: TRBV18; D: TRBD1
CDR3: CATTPGNSADTQYF; DNA: TGTGCCACCACCCCGGGAAATAGCGCAGATACGCAGTATTTT; size: once; length: 14; J: TRBJ2-3; V: TRBV7-2; D: .
CDR3: CASSYSVDRGYEQYF; DNA: TGTGCCAGCAGTTACTCGGTTGACAGGGGCTACGAGCAGTACTTC; size: .; length: 15; J: TRBJ2-7; V: TRBV6-5; D: TRBD1
CDR3: CASKSQGNTEAFF; DNA: TGCGCCAGCAAATCACAGGGGAACACTGAAGCTTTCTTT; size: .; length: 13; J: TRBJ1-1; V: TRBV5-1; D: .
CDR3: CASRIGVDTQYF; DNA: TGTGCCAGCAGGATCGGGGTAGATACGCAGTATTTT; size: .; length: 12; J: TRBJ2-3; V: TRBV28; D: .
CDR3: CASSIHHLAPLLDNEQFF; DNA: TGTGCCAGTAGTATACACCACCTAGCCCCTCTCCTTGACAATGAGCAGTTCTTC; size: .; length: 18; J: TRBJ2-1; V: TRBV19; D: .
CDR3: CASSQGDRAQQETQYF; DNA: TGCGCCAGCAGCCAAGGGGACAGGGCTCAACAAGAGACCCAGTACTTC; size: .; length: 16; J: TRBJ2-5; V: TRBV4-1; D: TRBD1
CDR3: CASPLNLRTKWNKGETQYF; DNA: TGCGCCAGCCCCCTGAACCTTCGGACAAAATGGAATAAAGGGGAGACCCAGTACTTC; size: once; length: 19; J: TRBJ2-5; V: TRBV10-2; D: .
CDR3: CASSGSGRDEQFF; DNA: TGTGCCAGCAGCGGCTCCGGGAGGGATGAGCAGTTCTTC; size: .; length: 13; J: TRBJ2-1; V: TRBV7-9; D: TRBD2
CDR3: CASSSEDRRGTFF; DNA: TGTGCCAGCAGCTCCGAGGACAGGAGGGGTACTTTCTTT; size: .; length: 13; J: TRBJ1-1; V: TRBV28; D: TRBD1
CDR3: CASSSAGTSGETQYF; DNA: TGTGCCAGCAGCTCAGCCGGGACTAGCGGAGAGACCCAGTACTTC; size: .; length: 15; J: TRBJ2-5; V: TRBV7-2; D: TRBD2
CDR3: CASSDQGVGYEQYF; DNA: TGTGCCAGCAGCGATCAAGGTGTGGGCTACGAGCAGTACTTC; size: once; length: 14; J: TRBJ2-7; V: TRBV2; D: .
CDR3: CASRLYWDNQPQHF; DNA: TGTGCCAGCAGGCTCTATTGGGACAATCAGCCCCAGCATTTT; size: .; length: 14; J: TRBJ1-5; V: TRBV6-1; D: .
CDR3: CASRAGSYEQYF; DNA: TGTGCCAGTAGAGCGGGCTCCTACGAGCAGTACTTC; size: .; length: 12; J: TRBJ2-7; V: TRBV6-5; D: .
CDR3: CASSTSGATNEKLFF; DNA: TGTGCCAGCAGTACGTCCGGCGCAACTAATGAAAAACTGTTTTTT; size: .; length: 15; J: TRBJ1-4; V: TRBV28; D: .
CDR3: CASSQSPGAREQFF; DNA: TGCGCCAGCAGTCAATCCCCGGGAGCGAGGGAGCAGTTCTTC; size: once; length: 14; J: TRBJ2-1; V: TRBV23-1; D: .
CDR3: CASSSGTDTYEQYF; DNA: TGCGCCAGCAGTTCCGGGACGGACACCTACGAGCAGTACTTC; size: .; length: 14; J: TRBJ2-7; V: TRBV5-1; D: .
CDR3: CASSRTGGSALNEQFF; DNA: TGTGCCAGCAGTCGAACAGGGGGCTCGGCATTGAATGAGCAGTTCTTC; size: .; length: 16; J: TRBJ2-1; V: TRBV28; D: TRBD1
CDR3: CASATRFFTEAFF; DNA: TGTGCCAGCGCGACACGATTTTTTACTGAAGCTTTCTTT; size: .; length: 13; J: TRBJ1-1; V: TRBV6-1; D: .
CDR3: CASRPTGGNQPQHF; DNA: TGCGCCAGCAGACCAACAGGGGGCAATCAGCCCCAGCATTTT; size: .; length: 14; J: TRBJ1-5; V: TRBV4-1; D: TRBD1
CDR3: CAWSVVRYRKTEAFF; DNA: TGTGCCTGGAGTGTAGTTAGGTACCGCAAGACTGAAGCTTTCTTT; size: few; length: 15; J: TRBJ1-1; V: TRBV30; D: .
CDR3: CASSVGGVTGLPPYNEQFF; DNA: TGTGCCAGCAGCGTAGGAGGCGTAACGGGACTTCCTCCCTACAATGAGCAGTTCTTC; size: once; length: 19; J: TRBJ2-1; V: TRBV9; D: .
CDR3: CSVEGTGAYEQYF; DNA: TGCAGCGTTGAAGGGACAGGGGCCTACGAGCAGTACTTC; size: .; length: 13; J: TRBJ2-7; V: TRBV29-1; D: TRBD1
CDR3: CASSQNGATVNTQYF; DNA: TGTGCCAGCAGCCAAAACGGGGCTACCGTGAATACGCAGTATTTT; size: .; length: 15; J: TRBJ2-3; V: TRBV7-2; D: .
CDR3: CASSGHRPNTEAFF; DNA: TGTGCCAGCAGTGGTCACCGCCCGAACACTGAAGCTTTCTTT; size: few; length: 14; J: TRBJ1-1; V: TRBV6-6; D: .
CDR3: CASSQELGEGQFF; DNA: TGCGCCAGCAGCCAAGAGCTAGGCGAAGGGCAGTTCTTC; size: .; length: 13; J: TRBJ2-1; V: TRBV4-3; D: .
CDR3: CASSDAGEYSHGGYTF; DNA: TGTGCCAGCAGTGACGCGGGGGAATACTCACATGGAGGCTACACCTTC; size: .; length: 16; J: TRBJ1-2; V: TRBV2; D: .
CDR3: CATGTVQVAQHF; DNA: TGTGCCACTGGGACAGTCCAGGTGGCCCAGCATTTT; size: .; length: 12; J: TRBJ1-5; V: TRBV6-1; D: TRBD1
CDR3: CASSLGPQETQYF; DNA: TGTGCCAGCAGCTTGGGGCCCCAAGAGACCCAGTACTTC; size: .; length: 13; J: TRBJ2-5; V: TRBV11-3; D: .
CDR3: CASSQTAQEQYF; DNA: TGTGCCAGCAGCCAGACAGCCCAAGAGCAGTACTTC; size: .; length: 12; J: TRBJ2-7; V: TRBV14; D: .
CDR3: CASSPNGRGYTGELFF; DNA: TGTGCCAGCAGTCCCAACGGTCGGGGATACACCGGGGAGCTGTTTTTT; size: .; length: 16; J: TRBJ2-2; V: TRBV28; D: .
CDR3: CASKRSGATLSYEQYF; DNA: TGTGCCAGTAAGAGGTCCGGGGCTACACTCTCCTACGAGCAGTACTTC; size: .; length: 16; J: TRBJ2-7; V: TRBV19; D: .